Listed below are T cell receptor beta chains from one sample, sequenced in a study of blood T cell repertoires in COVID-19. The data were produced by immunoSEQ multiplex PCR, yet TCRdb's version contains in-frame clones alone and is incomplete. The sample shows 140,000 or so clones, approximately 80% of them seen only once. Sequencing was carried out using peripheral blood. These receptors came from a man aged 45-60 years with acute or convalescent COVID-19. Each CDR3 is given with its conserved first and last residue. Each record gives: J gene, clone size, D gene, V gene, CDR3 protein, CDR3 DNA. D genes are given only for firm matches. A row's size may be missing; if present it is once, few, many or a size class.

J gene: TRBJ2-1; clone size: NA; D gene: TRBD2; V gene: TRBV7-9; CDR3 protein: CASSLGRLAGGPYNEQFF; CDR3 DNA: TGTGCCAGCAGCTTAGGGCGACTAGCGGGGGGCCCCTACAATGAGCAGTTCTTC
J gene: TRBJ2-1; clone size: NA; D gene: NA; V gene: TRBV7-2; CDR3 protein: CASSLGAEQFF; CDR3 DNA: TGTGCCAGCAGCTTAGGGGCTGAGCAGTTCTTC
J gene: TRBJ2-1; clone size: NA; D gene: NA; V gene: TRBV6-1; CDR3 protein: CASSEGVGTSHNEQFF; CDR3 DNA: TGTGCCAGCAGTGAAGGAGTCGGGACTTCCCACAATGAGCAGTTCTTC
J gene: TRBJ2-2; clone size: NA; D gene: TRBD1; V gene: TRBV19; CDR3 protein: CASSPRDRGTGELFF; CDR3 DNA: TGTGCCAGTAGTCCCCGGGACAGGGGCACCGGGGAGCTGTTTTTT
J gene: TRBJ2-7; clone size: NA; D gene: TRBD1; V gene: TRBV27; CDR3 protein: CASSMNRGVQYF; CDR3 DNA: TGTGCCAGCAGTATGAACAGGGGAGTGCAGTACTTC
J gene: TRBJ1-1; clone size: NA; D gene: NA; V gene: TRBV3-1/TRBV3-2; CDR3 protein: CASSARIQGATEAFF; CDR3 DNA: TGTGCCAGCAGCGCCCGCATACAGGGCGCCACTGAAGCTTTCTTT
J gene: TRBJ1-5; clone size: NA; D gene: NA; V gene: TRBV6-5; CDR3 protein: CASSYRGGDQPQHF; CDR3 DNA: TGTGCCAGCAGTTACAGGGGAGGCGATCAGCCCCAGCATTTT
J gene: TRBJ1-2; clone size: NA; D gene: TRBD1; V gene: TRBV2; CDR3 protein: CASSERLQGDDGYTF; CDR3 DNA: TGTGCCAGCAGTGAACGTTTGCAGGGGGATGATGGCTACACCTTC
J gene: TRBJ2-2; clone size: NA; D gene: NA; V gene: TRBV3-1/TRBV3-2; CDR3 protein: CASSQGGRDTGELFF; CDR3 DNA: TGTGCCAGCAGCCAAGGCGGCCGGGACACCGGGGAGCTGTTTTTT
J gene: TRBJ1-2; clone size: NA; D gene: TRBD1; V gene: TRBV30; CDR3 protein: CAWSPNRGSYYGYTF; CDR3 DNA: TGTGCCTGGAGTCCAAACAGGGGGAGCTACTATGGCTACACCTTC
J gene: TRBJ1-1; clone size: NA; D gene: NA; V gene: TRBV6-2/TRBV6-3; CDR3 protein: CASSFVGGFTEAFF; CDR3 DNA: TGTGCCAGCAGTTTTGTAGGAGGGTTCACTGAAGCTTTCTTT
J gene: TRBJ1-2; clone size: NA; D gene: NA; V gene: TRBV9; CDR3 protein: CASSVGSGAAGFFYGYTF; CDR3 DNA: TGTGCCAGCAGCGTAGGATCGGGCGCGGCAGGGTTTTTTTATGGCTACACCTTC
J gene: TRBJ2-2; clone size: once; D gene: TRBD2; V gene: TRBV11-2; CDR3 protein: CASSPMASGTTGELFF; CDR3 DNA: TGTGCCAGCAGCCCAATGGCTAGCGGTACCACCGGGGAGCTGTTTTTT
J gene: TRBJ2-1; clone size: NA; D gene: NA; V gene: TRBV4-1; CDR3 protein: CASSLAAGADTDEQFF; CDR3 DNA: TGCGCCAGCAGCCTCGCTGCAGGGGCCGATACGGATGAGCAGTTCTTC
J gene: TRBJ1-6; clone size: NA; D gene: TRBD1; V gene: TRBV19; CDR3 protein: CASSFETGSNSPLHF; CDR3 DNA: TGTGCCAGTAGTTTCGAGACAGGGAGCAATTCACCCCTCCACTTT
J gene: TRBJ1-1; clone size: NA; D gene: NA; V gene: TRBV7-3; CDR3 protein: CASSPTGQTEAFF; CDR3 DNA: TGTGCCAGCAGCCCGACAGGACAAACCGAAGCTTTCTTT
J gene: TRBJ1-3; clone size: NA; D gene: NA; V gene: TRBV3-1/TRBV3-2; CDR3 protein: CASSQGQGNTIYF; CDR3 DNA: TGTGCCAGCAGCCAAGGGCAGGGAAACACCATATATTTT
J gene: TRBJ2-5; clone size: NA; D gene: TRBD1; V gene: TRBV7-6; CDR3 protein: CASSYNPPGQQETQYF; CDR3 DNA: TGTGCCAGCAGTTACAATCCCCCGGGACAGCAAGAGACCCAGTACTTC
J gene: TRBJ1-1; clone size: once; D gene: TRBD1; V gene: TRBV24-1; CDR3 protein: CATSGGSTEAFF; CDR3 DNA: TGTGCCACCTCAGGGGGCAGCACTGAAGCTTTCTTT
J gene: TRBJ1-6; clone size: few; D gene: TRBD1; V gene: TRBV6-1; CDR3 protein: CASSEVGQEGSPLHF; CDR3 DNA: TGTGCCAGCAGTGAGGTAGGACAGGAAGGTTCACCCCTCCACTTT
J gene: TRBJ1-2; clone size: NA; D gene: NA; V gene: TRBV19; CDR3 protein: CASSIDRIYGYTF; CDR3 DNA: TGTGCCAGTAGTATCGACAGGATTTATGGCTACACCTTC
J gene: TRBJ1-5; clone size: many; D gene: TRBD1; V gene: TRBV27; CDR3 protein: CASSPESGTGTGTKPQHF; CDR3 DNA: TGTGCCAGCAGTCCCGAATCCGGGACAGGGACCGGGACTAAGCCCCAGCATTTT
J gene: TRBJ1-1; clone size: NA; D gene: NA; V gene: TRBV5-4; CDR3 protein: CASSRDINTEAFF; CDR3 DNA: TGTGCCAGCAGCCGGGACATCAACACTGAAGCTTTCTTT
J gene: TRBJ1-1; clone size: NA; D gene: TRBD1; V gene: TRBV29-1; CDR3 protein: CSSSPGTGVNTEAFF; CDR3 DNA: TGCAGCTCATCTCCCGGGACAGGGGTTAACACTGAAGCTTTCTTT
J gene: TRBJ2-5; clone size: NA; D gene: NA; V gene: TRBV27; CDR3 protein: CASRTARETQYF; CDR3 DNA: TGTGCCAGCAGGACAGCACGCGAGACCCAGTACTTC
J gene: TRBJ2-2; clone size: NA; D gene: NA; V gene: TRBV6-2/TRBV6-3; CDR3 protein: CASSGALRGELFF; CDR3 DNA: TGTGCCAGCAGTGGGGCGCTTCGCGGGGAGCTGTTTTTT
J gene: TRBJ2-5; clone size: few; D gene: TRBD2; V gene: TRBV4-1; CDR3 protein: CASSQDSAGAEETQYF; CDR3 DNA: TGCGCCAGCAGCCAAGATTCAGCGGGGGCGGAAGAGACCCAGTACTTC
J gene: TRBJ2-7; clone size: NA; D gene: TRBD1; V gene: TRBV30; CDR3 protein: CAWSRGPYEQYF; CDR3 DNA: TGTGCCTGGAGCAGGGGGCCCTACGAGCAGTACTTC
J gene: TRBJ1-1; clone size: NA; D gene: NA; V gene: TRBV30; CDR3 protein: CAWSVGRVVAFF; CDR3 DNA: TGTGCCTGGAGTGTAGGGAGGGTCGTGGCTTTCTTT
J gene: TRBJ1-6; clone size: NA; D gene: NA; V gene: TRBV12-3/TRBV12-4; CDR3 protein: CASSLGEGLTLHF; CDR3 DNA: TGTGCCAGCAGTTTAGGGGAGGGTTTAACCCTCCACTTT
J gene: TRBJ1-1; clone size: NA; D gene: NA; V gene: TRBV19; CDR3 protein: CASSIPAGLQAFF; CDR3 DNA: TGTGCCAGTAGTATACCCGCAGGGCTACAAGCTTTCTTT
J gene: TRBJ1-4; clone size: NA; D gene: TRBD1; V gene: TRBV6-5; CDR3 protein: CASAWTGVDEKLFF; CDR3 DNA: TGTGCCAGCGCCTGGACAGGGGTTGATGAAAAACTGTTTTTT
J gene: TRBJ1-1; clone size: NA; D gene: TRBD1; V gene: TRBV2; CDR3 protein: CASTKTTGLDTEAFF; CDR3 DNA: TGTGCCAGCACAAAAACGACAGGGTTGGACACTGAAGCTTTCTTT
J gene: TRBJ1-1; clone size: few; D gene: TRBD1; V gene: TRBV29-1; CDR3 protein: CSVEGQGGNTEAFF; CDR3 DNA: TGCAGCGTTGAGGGACAGGGAGGGAACACTGAAGCTTTCTTT
J gene: TRBJ1-1; clone size: NA; D gene: NA; V gene: TRBV12-3/TRBV12-4; CDR3 protein: CASSPHTNTEAFF; CDR3 DNA: TGTGCCAGCAGTCCTCACACGAACACTGAAGCTTTCTTT
J gene: TRBJ2-3; clone size: once; D gene: TRBD2; V gene: TRBV14; CDR3 protein: CASSQGQGLAGTDTQYF; CDR3 DNA: TGTGCCAGCAGCCAAGGCCAGGGACTAGCGGGCACAGATACGCAGTATTTT
J gene: TRBJ1-5; clone size: NA; D gene: TRBD1; V gene: TRBV9; CDR3 protein: CASSPGGGTGRMGNQPQHF; CDR3 DNA: TGTGCCAGCAGTCCCGGGGGGGGGACAGGGAGGATGGGAAATCAGCCCCAGCATTTT
J gene: TRBJ1-2; clone size: NA; D gene: TRBD1; V gene: TRBV4-2; CDR3 protein: CASSQHGQGRNYGYTF; CDR3 DNA: TGTGCCAGCAGCCAACACGGACAGGGACGCAACTATGGCTACACCTTC
J gene: TRBJ1-2; clone size: NA; D gene: NA; V gene: TRBV29-1; CDR3 protein: CSVESGTYGYTF; CDR3 DNA: TGCAGCGTTGAGTCAGGAACCTATGGCTACACCTTC
J gene: TRBJ2-5; clone size: NA; D gene: TRBD2; V gene: TRBV3-1/TRBV3-2; CDR3 protein: CASSLGLGTQYF; CDR3 DNA: TGTGCCAGCAGCCTTGGACTAGGGACCCAGTACTTC
J gene: TRBJ1-4; clone size: NA; D gene: TRBD1; V gene: TRBV5-8; CDR3 protein: CASSFGTATNEKLFF; CDR3 DNA: TGTGCCAGCAGCTTCGGGACAGCAACTAATGAAAAACTGTTTTTT
J gene: TRBJ1-1; clone size: NA; D gene: TRBD1; V gene: TRBV27; CDR3 protein: CASSPPGGGSTEAFF; CDR3 DNA: TGTGCCAGCAGCCCCCCAGGGGGCGGGAGCACTGAAGCTTTCTTT
J gene: TRBJ1-6; clone size: NA; D gene: NA; V gene: TRBV20-1; CDR3 protein: CSASSTQGQNSPLHF; CDR3 DNA: TGCAGTGCTAGTTCCACACAGGGTCAAAATTCACCCCTCCACTTT
J gene: TRBJ1-2; clone size: NA; D gene: NA; V gene: TRBV6-1; CDR3 protein: CASSDLVGFYGYTF; CDR3 DNA: TGTGCCAGCAGTGATTTGGTTGGCTTCTATGGCTACACCTTC
J gene: TRBJ1-1; clone size: NA; D gene: NA; V gene: TRBV4-1; CDR3 protein: CASSPAPSEAEAFF; CDR3 DNA: TGCGCCAGCAGCCCAGCACCCTCGGAGGCTGAAGCTTTCTTT
J gene: TRBJ1-5; clone size: once; D gene: TRBD1; V gene: TRBV24-1; CDR3 protein: CATSEGQGLNQPQHF; CDR3 DNA: TGTGCCACCAGTGAGGGACAGGGGTTAAATCAGCCCCAGCATTTT
J gene: TRBJ1-6; clone size: NA; D gene: NA; V gene: TRBV6-5; CDR3 protein: CARETGLNSPLHF; CDR3 DNA: TGTGCCAGAGAGACCGGACTTAATTCACCCCTCCACTTT
J gene: TRBJ2-3; clone size: NA; D gene: NA; V gene: TRBV3-1/TRBV3-2; CDR3 protein: CASSQEEGGTDTQYF; CDR3 DNA: TGTGCCAGCAGCCAAGAAGAGGGGGGCACAGATACGCAGTATTTT
J gene: TRBJ2-7; clone size: NA; D gene: NA; V gene: TRBV3-1/TRBV3-2; CDR3 protein: CASSQDGGVRREQYF; CDR3 DNA: TGTGCCAGCAGCCAAGATGGAGGGGTGAGGCGCGAGCAGTACTTC
J gene: TRBJ2-3; clone size: once; D gene: TRBD2; V gene: TRBV4-1; CDR3 protein: CASRLTSSGFTDTQYF; CDR3 DNA: TGCGCCAGCAGACTGACCTCTAGCGGATTCACAGATACGCAGTATTTT
J gene: TRBJ2-3; clone size: once; D gene: NA; V gene: TRBV5-6; CDR3 protein: CASSLTGIDTQYF; CDR3 DNA: TGTGCCAGCAGCTTGACGGGGATAGATACGCAGTATTTT
J gene: TRBJ2-5; clone size: NA; D gene: NA; V gene: TRBV14; CDR3 protein: CASSHWLEQETQYF; CDR3 DNA: TGTGCCAGCAGCCATTGGTTAGAACAAGAGACCCAGTACTTC
J gene: TRBJ2-3; clone size: NA; D gene: NA; V gene: TRBV5-1; CDR3 protein: CASSFGASSDTQYF; CDR3 DNA: TGCGCCAGCAGCTTTGGGGCTAGTTCAGATACGCAGTATTTT
J gene: TRBJ2-1; clone size: NA; D gene: TRBD2; V gene: TRBV24-1; CDR3 protein: CATSEASGSSYNEQFF; CDR3 DNA: TGTGCCACCAGTGAGGCTAGCGGGAGCTCCTACAATGAGCAGTTCTTC
J gene: TRBJ1-6; clone size: NA; D gene: TRBD1; V gene: TRBV14; CDR3 protein: CASSQAQGKLAPLHF; CDR3 DNA: TGTGCCAGCAGCCAGGCACAGGGGAAATTAGCACCCCTCCACTTT